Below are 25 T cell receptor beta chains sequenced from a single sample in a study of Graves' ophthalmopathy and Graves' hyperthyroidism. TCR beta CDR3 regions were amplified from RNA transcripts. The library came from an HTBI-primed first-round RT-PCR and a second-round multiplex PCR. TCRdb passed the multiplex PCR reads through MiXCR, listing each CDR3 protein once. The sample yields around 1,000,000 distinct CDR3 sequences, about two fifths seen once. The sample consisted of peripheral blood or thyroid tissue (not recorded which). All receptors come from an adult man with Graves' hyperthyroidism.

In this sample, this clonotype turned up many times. The CDR3 is CASSPRTGPGETQYF. CDR3 nucleotides: TGTGCCAGCAGTCCCCGGACAGGCCCCGGGGAGACCCAGTACTTC. The genes are TRBV2 and TRBJ2-5; 7 bases are a match to TRBD1. V shed 5 bases and J 5 bases; nucleotides not matched to a gene: 11. This CDR3 comprises 15 residues. In germline, CDR1 is SNHLY, CDR2 FYNNEI.

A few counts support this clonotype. The CDR3 region is CASSYGGDGNQPQHF. CDR3 nucleotides: TGTGCCAGCAGTTACGGCGGAGATGGCAATCAGCCCCAGCATTTT. The chain uses TRBV6-1 and TRBJ1-5; D is uncertain. V was trimmed by 5 bases and J by 2 bases, leaving 13 bases between them. This CDR3 comprises 15 residues. CDR1 and CDR2 (germline): MNHNS, SASEGT.

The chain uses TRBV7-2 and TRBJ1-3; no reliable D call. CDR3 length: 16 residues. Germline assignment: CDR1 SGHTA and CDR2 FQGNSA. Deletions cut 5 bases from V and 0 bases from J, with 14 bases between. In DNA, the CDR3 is TGTGCCAGCAGCCATGAACACGGTCTCTCTGGAAACACCATATATTTT. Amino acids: CASSHEHGLSGNTIYF.

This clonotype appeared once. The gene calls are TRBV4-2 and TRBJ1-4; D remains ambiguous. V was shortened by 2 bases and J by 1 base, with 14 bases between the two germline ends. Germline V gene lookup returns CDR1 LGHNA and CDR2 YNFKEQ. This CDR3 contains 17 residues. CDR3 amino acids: CASSQRASRVTNEKLFF. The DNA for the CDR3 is TGTGCCAGCAGCCAACGCGCATCAAGAGTAACTAATGAAAAACTGTTTTTT.

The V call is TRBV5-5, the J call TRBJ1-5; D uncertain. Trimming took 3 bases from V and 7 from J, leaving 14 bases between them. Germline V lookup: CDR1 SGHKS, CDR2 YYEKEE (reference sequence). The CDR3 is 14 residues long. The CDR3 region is CASSSQATEQPQHF. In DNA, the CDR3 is TGTGCCAGCAGCTCCCAGGCTACAGAGCAGCCCCAGCATTTT.

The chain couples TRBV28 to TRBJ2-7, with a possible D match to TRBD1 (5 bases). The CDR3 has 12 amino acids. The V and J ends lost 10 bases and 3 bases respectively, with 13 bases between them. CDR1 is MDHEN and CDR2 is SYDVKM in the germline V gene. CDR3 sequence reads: CATSGRIYEQYF. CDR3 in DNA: TGTGCCACCTCAGGGCGGATCTACGAGCAGTACTTC. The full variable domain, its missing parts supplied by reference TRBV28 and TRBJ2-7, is DVKVTQSSRYLVKRTGEKVFLECVQDMDHENMFWYRQDPGLGLRLIYFSYDVKMKEKGDIPEGYSVSREKKERFSLILESASTNQTSMYLCATSGRIYEQYFGPGTRLTVT.

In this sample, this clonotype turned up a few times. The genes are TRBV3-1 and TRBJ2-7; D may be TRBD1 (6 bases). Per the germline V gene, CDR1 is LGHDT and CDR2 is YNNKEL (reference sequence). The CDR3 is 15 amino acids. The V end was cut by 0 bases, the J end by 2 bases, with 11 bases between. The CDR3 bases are TGTGCCAGCAGCCAAGAAGTGTGGGGGCCCTACGAGCAGTACTTC. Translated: CASSQEVWGPYEQYF.

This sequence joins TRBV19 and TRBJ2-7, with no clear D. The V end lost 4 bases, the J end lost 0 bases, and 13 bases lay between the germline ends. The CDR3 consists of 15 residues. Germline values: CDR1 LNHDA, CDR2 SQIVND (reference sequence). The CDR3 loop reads CASSTPGTSSYEQYF. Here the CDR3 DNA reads TGTGCCAGTAGTACTCCAGGAACGAGCTCCTACGAGCAGTACTTC. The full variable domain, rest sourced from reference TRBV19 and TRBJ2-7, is DGGITQSPKYLFRKEGQNVTLSCEQNLNHDAMYWYRQDPGQGLRLIYYSQIVNDFQKGDIAEGYSVSREKKESFPLTVTSAQKNPTAFYLCASSTPGTSSYEQYFGPGTRLTVT.

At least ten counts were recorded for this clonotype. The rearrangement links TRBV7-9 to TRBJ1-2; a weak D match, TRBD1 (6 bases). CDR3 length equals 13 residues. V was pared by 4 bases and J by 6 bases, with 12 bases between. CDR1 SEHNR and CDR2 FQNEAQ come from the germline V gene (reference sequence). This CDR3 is CASSSGTSDGYTF. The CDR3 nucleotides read TGTGCCAGCAGCTCAGGGACATCGGATGGCTACACCTTC.

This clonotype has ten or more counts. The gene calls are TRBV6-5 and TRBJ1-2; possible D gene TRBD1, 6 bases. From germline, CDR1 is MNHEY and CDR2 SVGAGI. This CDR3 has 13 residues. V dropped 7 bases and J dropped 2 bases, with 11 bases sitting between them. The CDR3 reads CASTPGQNYGYTF. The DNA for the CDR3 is TGTGCCAGCACCCCCGGACAGAACTATGGCTACACCTTC.

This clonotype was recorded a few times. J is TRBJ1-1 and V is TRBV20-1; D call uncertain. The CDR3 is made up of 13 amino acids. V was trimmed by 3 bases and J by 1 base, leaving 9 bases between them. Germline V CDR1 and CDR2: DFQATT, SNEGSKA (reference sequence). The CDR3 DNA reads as TGCAGTGCTAGTTTCGCGGGGAACACTGAAGCTTTCTTT. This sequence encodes CSASFAGNTEAFF.

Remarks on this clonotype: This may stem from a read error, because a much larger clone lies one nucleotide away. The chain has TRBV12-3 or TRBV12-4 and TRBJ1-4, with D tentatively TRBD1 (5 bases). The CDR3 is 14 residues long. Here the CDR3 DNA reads TGTGCCATCAGTTTATGGGGGATTGATGAAAAACTGTTTTTT. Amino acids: CAISLWGIDEKLFF.

Here the CDR3 DNA reads TGCAGTGCTAGAGGGGGACAGGGGGTTCGAGAAGGCGAGCAGTACTTC. Translating gives CSARGGQGVREGEQYF. J is TRBJ2-7 and V is TRBV20-1; the match to TRBD1 covers 11 bases. CDR3 size: 16 residues. Germline V gene lookup returns CDR1 DFQATT and CDR2 SNEGSKA (reference sequence). With V trimmed by 1 base and J by 6 bases, 11 bases remained unmatched.

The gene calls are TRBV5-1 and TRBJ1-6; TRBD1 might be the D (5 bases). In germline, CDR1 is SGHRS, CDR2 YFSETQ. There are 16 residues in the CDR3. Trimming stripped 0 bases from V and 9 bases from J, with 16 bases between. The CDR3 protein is CASSLGLAGEGSPLHF. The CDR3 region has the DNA TGCGCCAGCAGCTTGGGACTAGCGGGGGAAGGTTCACCCCTCCACTTT. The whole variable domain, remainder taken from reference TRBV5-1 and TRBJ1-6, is KAGVTQTPRYLIKTRGQQVTLSCSPISGHRSVSWYQQTPGQGLQFLFEYFSETQRNKGNFPGRFSGRQFSNSRSEMNVSTLELGDSALYLCASSLGLAGEGSPLHFGNGTRLTVT.

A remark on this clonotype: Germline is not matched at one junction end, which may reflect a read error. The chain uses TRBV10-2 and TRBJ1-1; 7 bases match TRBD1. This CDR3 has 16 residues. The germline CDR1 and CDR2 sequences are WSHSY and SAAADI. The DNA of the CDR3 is TGTGCCAGCAGCCGCAAAACAGGGGCTATCCACACTGAAGCTTTCTTT. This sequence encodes CASSRKTGAIHTEAFF.

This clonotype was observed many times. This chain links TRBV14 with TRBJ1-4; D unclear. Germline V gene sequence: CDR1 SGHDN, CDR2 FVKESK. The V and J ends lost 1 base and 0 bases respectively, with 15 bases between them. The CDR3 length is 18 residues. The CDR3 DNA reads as TGTGCCAGCAGCCAAGTGAGAGTGGGGAAAGCAACTAATGAAAAACTGTTTTTT. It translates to CASSQVRVGKATNEKLFF.

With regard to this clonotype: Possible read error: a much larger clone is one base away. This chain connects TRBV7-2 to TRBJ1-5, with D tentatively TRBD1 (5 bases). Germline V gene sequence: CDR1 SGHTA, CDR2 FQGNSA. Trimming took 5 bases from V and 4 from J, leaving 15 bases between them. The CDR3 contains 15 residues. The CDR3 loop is CASSPMRDRNQPQHF. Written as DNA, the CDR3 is TGTGCCAGCAGCCCCATGAGGGACCGAAATCAGCCCCAGCATTTT.

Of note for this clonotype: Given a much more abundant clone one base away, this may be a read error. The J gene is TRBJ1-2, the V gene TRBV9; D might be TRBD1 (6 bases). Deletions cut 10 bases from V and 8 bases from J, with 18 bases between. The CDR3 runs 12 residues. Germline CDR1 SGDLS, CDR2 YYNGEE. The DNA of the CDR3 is TGTGCCGGCGGGCAGGGGACATTGGGCTACACCTTC. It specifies CAGGQGTLGYTF.

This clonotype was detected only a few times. The CDR3 nucleotides are TGTGCCAGCACCGTGCGTACCCGACAGGTTTCTCAAGAGACCCAGTACTTC. Amino acids: CASTVRTRQVSQETQYF. The chain combines TRBV11-2 with TRBJ2-5; possible D gene TRBD1, 6 bases. CDR3 size: 17 residues. Between the trimmed V and J ends, which lost 7 bases and 2 bases, there was a span of 23 bases. Germline CDR1 SGHAT, CDR2 FQNNGV.

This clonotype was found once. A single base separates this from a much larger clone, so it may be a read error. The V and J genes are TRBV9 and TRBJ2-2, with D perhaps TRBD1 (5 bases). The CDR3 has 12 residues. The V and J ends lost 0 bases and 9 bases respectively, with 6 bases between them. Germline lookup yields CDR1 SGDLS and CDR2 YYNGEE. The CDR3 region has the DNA TGTGCCAGCAGCGTAGAGGGGAGGGAGCTGTTTTTT. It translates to CASSVEGRELFF.

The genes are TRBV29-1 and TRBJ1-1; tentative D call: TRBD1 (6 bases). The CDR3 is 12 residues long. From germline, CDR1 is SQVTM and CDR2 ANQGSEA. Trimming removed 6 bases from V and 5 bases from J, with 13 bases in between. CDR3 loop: CSVRTGLTEAFF. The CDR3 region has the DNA TGCAGCGTGCGTACAGGGCTGACTGAAGCTTTCTTT. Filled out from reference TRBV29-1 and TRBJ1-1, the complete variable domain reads SAVISQKPSRDICQRGTSLTIQCQVDSQVTMMFWYRQQPGQSLTLIATANQGSEATYESGFVIDKFPISRPNLTFSTLTVSNMSPEDSSIYLCSVRTGLTEAFFGQGTRLTVV.

The CDR3 loop is CSARSGTSGNTIYF. The CDR3 DNA follows: TGCAGTGCCAGATCCGGGACGTCCGGAAACACCATATATTTT. The genes are TRBV20-1 and TRBJ1-3; TRBD1 is a possible D gene (5 bases). The germline V gene encodes CDR1 DFQATT and CDR2 SNEGSKA (reference sequence). The V gene lost 6 bases and the J gene lost 4 bases, with 16 bases spanning the gap. This CDR3 contains 14 residues.

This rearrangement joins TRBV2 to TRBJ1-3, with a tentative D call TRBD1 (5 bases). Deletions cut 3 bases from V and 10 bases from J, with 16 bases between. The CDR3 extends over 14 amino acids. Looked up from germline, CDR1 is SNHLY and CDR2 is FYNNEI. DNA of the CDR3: TGTGCCAGCAGTGACTATCAGGACATCTGGACCATATATTTT. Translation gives CASSDYQDIWTIYF.

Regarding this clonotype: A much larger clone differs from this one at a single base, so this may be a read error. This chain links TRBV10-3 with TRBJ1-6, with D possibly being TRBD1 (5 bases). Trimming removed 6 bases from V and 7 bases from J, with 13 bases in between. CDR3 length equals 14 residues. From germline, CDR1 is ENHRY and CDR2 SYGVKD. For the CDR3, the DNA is TGTGCCATCAGCACCGGGACCCGAAATTCACCCCTCCACTTT. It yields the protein CAISTGTRNSPLHF.

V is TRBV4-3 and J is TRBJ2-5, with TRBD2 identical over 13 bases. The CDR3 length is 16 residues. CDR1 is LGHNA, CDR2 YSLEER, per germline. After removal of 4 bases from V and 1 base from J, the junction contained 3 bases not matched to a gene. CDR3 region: CASSRGLAGAQETQYF. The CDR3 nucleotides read TGCGCCAGCAGCCGAGGACTAGCGGGGGCCCAAGAGACCCAGTACTTC.